A selection of T cell receptor beta chains follows, all from one sample in a study of shared T cell receptors in the human thymus. Some clones are missing from TCRdb's copy, which holds only in-frame ones; the method was immunoSEQ multiplex PCR. Seen here are approximately 730,000 clones, approximately 83% observed once, and the top ten hold approximately 0.01%. The data also belong to a second study, concerning human thymus T cells.

Sequencing used thymocytes. The receptors here all came from a girl under three years old with a congenital heart defect. Each CDR3 is given with its conserved first and last residue. The D gene is left open where the match is weak. Clone size, where shown, is once, few, many, or a class for clones that have expanded.

V	size	J	D	CDR3	DNA
TRBV2	.	TRBJ2-5	.	CASRRRDRETQYF	TGTGCCAGCAGGCGGAGGGACCGGGAGACCCAGTACTTC
TRBV5-1	.	TRBJ1-3	TRBD1	CASSLAGQRGNTIYF	TGCGCCAGCAGCTTGGCGGGACAGAGGGGAAACACCATATATTTT
TRBV18	.	TRBJ1-2	.	CASSPPLRSGIPYYYGYTF	TGTGCCAGCTCACCACCACTAAGGAGTGGCATCCCTTACTACTATGGCTACACCTTC
TRBV7-4	.	TRBJ1-1	.	CASSFLGQRNTEAFF	TGTGCCAGCAGCTTCCTAGGACAGAGGAACACTGAAGCTTTCTTT
TRBV7-9	.	TRBJ1-2	.	CASSFIGEDMDGYTF	TGTGCCAGCAGCTTTATCGGGGAGGATATGGACGGCTACACCTTC
TRBV29-1	.	TRBJ2-2	.	CSVEGRTGELFF	TGCAGCGTTGAAGGGAGGACCGGGGAGCTGTTTTTT
TRBV7-8	.	TRBJ2-7	TRBD1	CASSPGQGYEQYF	TGTGCCAGCAGCCCGGGACAGGGCTACGAGCAGTACTTC
TRBV4-3	.	TRBJ1-1	.	CASSQVGGGAKTFF	.
TRBV6-5	once	TRBJ1-5	.	CASRGANQPQHF	TGTGCCAGCAGGGGGGCGAATCAGCCCCAGCATTTT
TRBV29-1	.	TRBJ1-2	TRBD1	CSVEEPGTGGFSDYGYTF	TGCAGCGTTGAAGAACCGGGGACAGGGGGCTTTAGCGATTATGGCTACACCTTC
TRBV15	.	TRBJ2-5	TRBD1	CATSRGQGAAETQYF	TGTGCCACCAGCAGAGGGCAGGGGGCGGCGGAGACCCAGTACTTC
TRBV5-6	once	TRBJ2-6	.	CASRVGSGANVLTF	TGTGCCAGCCGGGTCGGCTCTGGGGCCAACGTCCTGACTTTC
TRBV27	.	TRBJ1-1	.	CASSLRYENTEAFF	TGTGCCAGCAGTTTGCGGTATGAGAACACTGAAGCTTTCTTT
TRBV5-1	.	TRBJ1-1	.	CASSSLPGDTEAFF	TGCGCCAGCAGCTCCCTCCCCGGGGACACTGAAGCTTTCTTT
TRBV5-4	few	TRBJ1-2	TRBD1	CASSLAPGGGIGYTF	TGTGCCAGCAGCTTGGCCCCAGGGGGCGGTATTGGCTACACCTTC
TRBV28	.	TRBJ2-1	TRBD2	CASSLQGGGGAGNEQFF	TGTGCCAGCAGTTTGCAAGGAGGCGGGGGGGCCGGCAATGAGCAGTTCTTC
TRBV4-3	.	TRBJ1-2	.	CASSQERVRTNYGYTF	TGCGCCAGCAGCCAAGAAAGAGTCCGAACTAACTATGGCTACACCTTC
TRBV4-3	.	TRBJ1-5	TRBD1	CASSQEHAVGTGHQPQHF	TGCGCCAGCAGCCAAGAACACGCGGTCGGGACAGGGCATCAGCCCCAGCATTTT
TRBV27	.	TRBJ2-3	TRBD2	CASSLLAGGLTSTDTQYF	TGTGCCAGCAGTTTACTAGCGGGGGGATTAACTAGCACAGATACGCAGTATTTT
TRBV6-5	.	TRBJ1-2	TRBD1	CASSYSPDRGYGYTF	TGTGCCAGCAGTTACTCTCCGGACAGGGGCTATGGCTACACCTTC
TRBV7-2	.	TRBJ2-7	TRBD1	CASSIGTGGFYEQYF	TGTGCCAGCAGTATAGGGACAGGGGGATTCTACGAGCAGTACTTC
TRBV14	.	TRBJ1-1	.	CASSQVQGGYTEAFF	TGTGCCAGCAGCCAAGTTCAGGGCGGATACACTGAAGCTTTCTTT
TRBV6-8	.	TRBJ2-1	TRBD1	CASSSYPGQVYNEQFF	TGTGCCAGCAGTTCATATCCGGGACAGGTGTACAATGAGCAGTTCTTC
TRBV6-1	.	TRBJ2-1	.	CASRGNEQFF	TGTGCCAGCCGGGGCAATGAGCAGTTCTTC
TRBV7-2	few	TRBJ2-7	TRBD1	CASSPPRTGERVTYEQYF	TGTGCCAGCAGCCCCCCCCGGACAGGGGAGAGGGTTACCTACGAGCAGTACTTC
TRBV9	.	TRBJ1-1	.	CASSAGPGVTEAFF	TGTGCCAGCAGCGCAGGGCCGGGGGTCACTGAAGCTTTCTTT
TRBV6-4	.	TRBJ1-6	.	CASSDSKGQDNSPLHF	TGTGCCAGCAGTGACTCAAAGGGGCAGGATAATTCACCCCTCCACTTT
TRBV11-2	.	TRBJ1-3	.	CASSLDPTRGIGNTIYF	TGTGCCAGCAGCTTAGACCCAACCAGGGGAATTGGAAACACCATATATTTT
TRBV2	.	TRBJ2-1	.	CASSPGAYNEQFF	TGTGCCAGCAGTCCGGGGGCCTACAATGAGCAGTTCTTC
TRBV6-1	once	TRBJ1-2	.	CASSEPPPQGTANYGYTF	TGTGCCAGCAGTGAACCCCCACCCCAGGGGACGGCTAACTATGGCTACACCTTC
TRBV7-8	.	TRBJ2-2	.	CASSLDPGVNTGELFF	TGTGCCAGCAGCTTAGACCCAGGGGTTAACACCGGGGAGCTGTTTTTT
TRBV9	.	TRBJ2-7	TRBD1	CASSYGQGLYEQYF	TGTGCCAGCAGTTATGGACAGGGATTATACGAGCAGTACTTC